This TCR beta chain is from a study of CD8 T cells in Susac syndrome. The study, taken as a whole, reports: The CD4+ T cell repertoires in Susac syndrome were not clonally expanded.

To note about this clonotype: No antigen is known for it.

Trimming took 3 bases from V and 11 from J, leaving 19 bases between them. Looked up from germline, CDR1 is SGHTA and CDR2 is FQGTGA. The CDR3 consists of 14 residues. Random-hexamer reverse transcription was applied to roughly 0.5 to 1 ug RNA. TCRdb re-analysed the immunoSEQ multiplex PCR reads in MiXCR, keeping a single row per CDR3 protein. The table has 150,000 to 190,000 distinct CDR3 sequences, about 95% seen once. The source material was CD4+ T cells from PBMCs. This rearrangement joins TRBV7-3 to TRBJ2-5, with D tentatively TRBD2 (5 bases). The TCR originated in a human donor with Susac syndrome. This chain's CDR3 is CASSLDSRLAPQYF. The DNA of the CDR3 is TGTGCCAGCAGCTTGGATTCCCGCCTAGCCCCACAGTACTTC.